The 14 T cell receptor beta chains reported below all come from one sample, sequenced in a study of regulatory T cells in long-lasting Graves disease. Time point meaning: newly diagnosed GD, antithyroid drugs for less than 3 months. Researchers made the TCR library from RNA that was extracted from PBMCs. Researchers made TCR beta libraries by using iRepertoire HTBI primers and running Arm-PCR on CDR3 regions. TCRdb re-called the multiplex PCR reads with MiXCR, one entry per CDR3 protein. The data hold around 500,000 distinct CDR3 sequences, with 13% observed a single time. These data also featured in a second study, about T cells in Graves' hyperthyroidism and ophthalmopathy.

The material was peripheral blood mononuclear cells (PBMCs), obtained at new diagnosis, from a patient treated with antithyroid drugs. All receptors derive from a young man with Graves disease.

The rearrangement uses TRBV20-1 and TRBJ2-2, with 10 bases identical to TRBD2. Germline V gene data show CDR1 as DFQATT and CDR2 as SNEGSKA (reference sequence). This CDR3 is built from 19 residues. Trimming took 6 bases from V and 4 from J; bases not matched to a gene: 20. The CDR3, as DNA: TGCAGTGCCGTTCGGGACGGAATACTAGCGGGAAAGGTCACCGGGGAGCTGTTTTTT. This codes for CSAVRDGILAGKVTGELFF.

The table lists this clonotype with a few counts. The rearrangement uses TRBV5-8 and TRBJ2-1; D may match TRBD1 or TRBD2 (5 bases each). V was pared by 0 bases and J by 2 bases, with 15 bases between. The CDR3 length is 17 residues. The germline V gene encodes CDR1 SGHTS and CDR2 YDEGEE. This chain's CDR3 is CASSLAWGPLTYNEQFF. The CDR3 coding sequence is TGTGCCAGCAGCTTGGCCTGGGGACCCCTCACCTACAATGAGCAGTTCTTC.

This clonotype was recorded at least ten times. The CDR3 DNA is TGTGCCAGCAGTTCTCTAGCAGTGAATGAGCAGTTCTTC. Translation gives CASSSLAVNEQFF. V is TRBV6-5 and J is TRBJ2-1; weak D call: TRBD2 (5 bases). Trimming cost V 4 bases and J 7 bases, with 11 bases left between them. Looked up from germline, CDR1 is MNHEY and CDR2 is SVGAGI. This CDR3 has 13 residues.

This clonotype appeared many times. The chain links TRBV10-2 to TRBJ1-1; TRBD1 might be the D (6 bases). CDR3 size: 16 residues. Trimming removed 7 bases at V and 1 base at J, with 19 bases between. CDR1 is WSHSY and CDR2 is SAAADI in the germline V gene. CDR3 sequence reads: CASMGFGQGTNTEAFF. DNA for the CDR3: TGCGCCAGCATGGGTTTCGGGCAGGGGACGAACACTGAAGCTTTCTTT.

The chain links TRBV6-2 or TRBV6-3 to TRBJ1-5; D gene ambiguous. Germline lookup yields CDR1 MNHEY and CDR2 SVGEGT. The V end lost 2 bases, the J end lost 5 bases, and 13 bases lay between the germline ends. The CDR3 consists of 15 residues. The DNA for the CDR3 is TGTGCCAGCAGTTACGGAACGGGGAGGGATCAGCCCCAGCATTTT. The encoded protein is CASSYGTGRDQPQHF.

This clonotype was counted ten times or more. The chain uses TRBV28 and TRBJ1-5, with TRBD1 as a possible D gene (5 bases). From germline, CDR1 is MDHEN and CDR2 SYDVKM. V was pared by 3 bases and J by 1 base, with 13 bases between. The length of the CDR3 is 16 residues. The CDR3 loop reads CASSFWPRDSNQPQHF. For the CDR3, the DNA is TGTGCCAGCAGTTTCTGGCCCCGGGACAGCAATCAGCCCCAGCATTTT. Supplemented by reference TRBV28 and TRBJ1-5, the full variable domain reads DVKVTQSSRYLVKRTGEKVFLECVQDMDHENMFWYRQDPGLGLRLIYFSYDVKMKEKGDIPEGYSVSREKKERFSLILESASTNQTSMYLCASSFWPRDSNQPQHFGDGTRLSIL.

This clonotype was counted between two and nine times. The chain combines TRBV5-1 with TRBJ2-1; either TRBD1 or TRBD2 may fit D (5 bases each). CDR1 is SGHRS and CDR2 is YFSETQ in the germline V gene. The ends were cut back, 4 bases at V and 8 bases at J, with 13 bases in the middle. The CDR3 runs to 13 residues. The CDR3 nucleotides read TGCGCCAGCAGCCAGGGACCTTGGGATGAGCAGTTCTTC. As protein: CASSQGPWDEQFF.

The table lists this clonotype with many counts. This chain links TRBV7-8 with TRBJ2-1; D gene ambiguous. The ends were cut back, 4 bases at V and 9 bases at J, with 10 bases in the middle. This CDR3 comprises 12 residues. Germline V CDR1 and CDR2: SGHVS, FQNEAQ. CDR3 amino acids: CASSSQTGEQFF. The CDR3 DNA sequence: TGTGCCAGCAGCTCCCAAACCGGTGAGCAGTTCTTC. The full variable domain, in which reference TRBV7-8 and TRBJ2-1 provide the parts outside the CDR3, is GAGVSQSPRYKVAKRGQDVALRCDPISGHVSLFWYQQALGQGPEFLTYFQNEAQLDKSGLPSDRFFAERPEGSVSTLKIQRTQQEDSAVYLCASSSQTGEQFFGPGTRLTVL.

This chain joins TRBV20-1 and TRBJ1-2; D is perhaps TRBD1 (5 bases). The CDR3 spans 14 residues. V lost 3 bases and J 4 bases, leaving 15 bases between the germline ends. CDR1 and CDR2 (germline): DFQATT, SNEGSKA (reference sequence). CDR3 bases: TGCAGTGCTAGTATGGGGCACACCAGCTATGGCTACACCTTC. Its translation is CSASMGHTSYGYTF.

This clonotype was found a few times. The J gene is TRBJ1-5, the V gene TRBV6-1; 8 bases are shared with TRBD1. Germline trimming cut 7 bases from V and 6 bases from J; bases unmatched to any gene: 14. CDR1 and CDR2 (germline): MNHNS, SASEGT. The length of the CDR3 is 16 residues. The DNA of the CDR3 is TGTGCCAGCACCCCCAGCCGGGACAGGCTTCTTCAGCCCCAGCATTTT. Its translation: CASTPSRDRLLQPQHF.

V and J are TRBV20-1 and TRBJ2-7, with TRBD2 matching over 8 bases. The germline V gene has CDR1 DFQATT and CDR2 SNEGSKA (reference sequence). V trimming: 5 bases; J trimming: 5 bases; junction bases outside the gene matches: 17. The CDR3 contains 16 residues. CDR3 residues: CSAGGKRETPRDEQYF. The CDR3 region has the DNA TGCAGTGCTGGGGGGAAGCGGGAGACCCCTCGGGACGAGCAGTACTTC.

This clonotype has only a few counts. This chain connects TRBV19 to TRBJ1-5; D is unresolved. Trimming took 5 bases from V and 0 from J, leaving 8 bases between them. CDR1 is LNHDA, CDR2 SQIVND, per germline (reference sequence). CDR3 length equals 14 residues. CDR3 amino acids: CASSGSNSNQPQHF. The CDR3 nucleotides are TGTGCCAGTAGTGGCAGCAATAGCAATCAGCCCCAGCATTTT. Variable domain in full (rest from reference TRBV19 and TRBJ1-5): DGGITQSPKYLFRKEGQNVTLSCEQNLNHDAMYWYRQDPGQGLRLIYYSQIVNDFQKGDIAEGYSVSREKKESFPLTVTSAQKNPTAFYLCASSGSNSNQPQHFGDGTRLSIL.

This clonotype was picked up many times. The rearrangement uses TRBV20-1 and TRBJ2-1, with 8 bases lining up with TRBD2. Germline trimming cut 6 bases from V and 8 bases from J; bases unmatched to any gene: 18. The CDR3 runs 16 residues. The germline V gene has CDR1 DFQATT and CDR2 SNEGSKA (reference sequence). The CDR3 DNA follows: TGCAGTGCAGCCCCACTAATAGCGGGAAACGTAGATGAGCAGTTCTTC. This sequence encodes CSAAPLIAGNVDEQFF.

This clonotype was counted at least ten times. This sequence joins TRBV5-1 and TRBJ2-1; no clear D. The CDR3 has 17 residues. CDR1 and CDR2 from the germline V gene are SGHRS and YFSETQ. V was clipped by 0 bases and J by 10 bases, with 23 bases between them. Written as DNA, the CDR3 is TGCGCCAGCAGCTTGGCCCGGAGTGGATTCCCGAGCCCGGAGCAGTTCTTC. Translating gives CASSLARSGFPSPEQFF.